A selection of T cell receptor beta chains follows, all from one sample in a study of cytomegalovirus exposure and HLA in healthy donors. Assay used: immunoSEQ multiplex PCR; TCRdb lists only in-frame clones, some missing. The sample consists of over 95,000 clones, roughly 76% of them appearing once. What was sequenced was PBMCs. The source of these receptors is a woman aged 40 to 50 in good health and CMV-seropositive. Both conserved end residues are trimmed from each CDR3.

TRBJ2-3 TRBV2 ASISGQGRVDTQY
TRBJ1-4 TRBV7-9 ASSYRGDKLF
TRBJ2-1 TRBV7-9 ASRQLAGGLDEQF
TRBJ1-4 TRBV19 ASSGIQGTREKLF
TRBJ1-1 TRBV7-9 ASSSNYDFRGVGEAF
TRBJ2-5 TRBV4-2 ASSLTTSGIQETQY
TRBJ2-1 TRBV7-9 ASSSQGSSYNEQF
TRBJ2-2 TRBV2 ASTGQPGGELF
TRBJ1-5 TRBV10-3 AISGGGDVGRGNQPQH
TRBJ1-1 TRBV7-8 ASSPSLNTEAF
TRBJ1-1 TRBV14 ASSQVAGGNTEAF
TRBJ2-1 TRBV7-3 ASSASQGAINEQF
TRBJ1-5 TRBV15 ATSRDQQGWGSNQPQH
TRBJ2-2 TRBV9 ASSVQAGANTGELF
TRBJ1-1 TRBV27 ASSFGGKNTEAF
TRBJ1-2 TRBV5-1 ASSLPGQSGGYT
TRBJ1-2 TRBV5-1 ASSGNRDRQGEGGYT
TRBJ1-4 TRBV18 ASSPFMTGENEKLF
TRBJ1-5 TRBV5-6 ASSLRTPGGGQPQH
TRBJ1-3 TRBV7-2 ASSSDTGSGNTIY
TRBJ2-5 TRBV10-3 AISESLAQETQY
TRBJ1-2 TRBV4-1 ASSQVGDSYT
TRBJ1-5 TRBV5-8 ASSLVIGGGNQPQH
TRBJ1-3 TRBV7-9 ASGSDRGNTIY
TRBJ2-5 TRBV5-3 ARSLGGGGKETQY
TRBJ1-1 TRBV6-5 ASRYDRGEAF
TRBJ2-2 TRBV29-1 SARTDGTGELF
TRBJ1-2 TRBV6-5 ASSWTGTKANYGYT
TRBJ1-1 TRBV6-1 ASSEKGSDVRGRGY
TRBJ1-6 TRBV30 AWSVPTLYNSPLH
TRBJ1-2 TRBV28 ASSGAGGTTNYGYT
TRBJ1-4 TRBV6-1 ASSGQGRTEKLF
TRBJ1-1 TRBV7-8 ASTLRVRGLVNTEAF
TRBJ1-1 TRBV27 ASSLRSITEAF
TRBJ2-2 TRBV14 ASSRGTYTGELF
TRBJ1-2 TRBV20-1 GADRFDGYT
TRBJ2-1 TRBV30 AWSVGVEANEQF
TRBJ2-2 TRBV5-1 ASSFQGSDTGELF
TRBJ1-5 TRBV7-9 ASSPTGDNQPQH
TRBJ1-1 TRBV29-1 SVEGLRGQTNTEAF
TRBJ1-6 TRBV5-8 ASSFWQGSSPLH